This T cell receptor (beta chain) was recovered during a study of shared clonotypes between healthy human individuals. The study separated CD4+ cells into CD45RA+ naive and CD45RA-negative memory subsets. CDR3 length: 15 amino acids. V lost 4 bases and J 1 base, leaving 12 bases between the germline ends. CDR1 is MRHNA and CDR2 is SNTAGT in the germline V gene. The table came from immunoSEQ multiplex PCR; TCRdb's copy has only in-frame clones and leaves some out. The table lists hundreds of thousands of clones, roughly 97% of them singletons. The study's findings and limits: Generally, estimated richness proved larger in naive subsets than it did in memory subsets.

Worth noting for this clone: Its antigen is not known.

The sample consisted of naive CD4+ T cells sorted from blood. Subset denoted: CD45RA+ positively selected. This chain uses TRBV6-4 with TRBJ2-3; D is possibly TRBD1 (5 bases). This TCR came from a woman aged 30 to 39 in good health. Written as DNA, the CDR3 is TGTGCCAGCAGTGCACTCCTAGGGGGCACAGATACGCAGTATTTT. It translates to CASSALLGGTDTQYF.